The T cell receptor beta chain under discussion was sequenced for a study of T-cell reconstitution after alpha-beta-depleted transplantation in children. Molecular barcoding with unique molecular identifiers was used for the TCRbeta library. TCRdb itself ran the PCR reads through MiXCR, one entry per CDR3 protein. The sample holds some 200,000 distinct CDR3 sequences, approximately 6.8% seen once. CDR1 and CDR2 from the germline V gene are SGHRS and YFSETQ. The J segment lost 6 bases and the V segment lost 3 bases, leaving 9 bases of the junction unmatched. This CDR3 contains 15 residues. This clonotype occurred a few times.

This TCR derives from a human donor who donated a stem cell graft to a child with Wiskott-Aldrich syndrome. The starting material was PBMCs from the stem cell graft donor, obtained from the stem cell graft. The chain recombines TRBV5-1 with TRBJ2-1, with TRBD2 matching 7 bases. The CDR3 DNA follows: TGCGCCAGCAGCTCCAAGGGAGGGTTTGGCAATGAGCAGTTCTTC. It encodes CASSSKGGFGNEQFF.